A single sample is the source of the 15 T cell receptor beta chains below, sequenced in a study of T cell repertoires in cytomegalovirus infection. One entry per CDR3 protein results from TCRdb running MiXCR on the reads. The sample yields some 480,000 distinct CDR3 sequences, 33% seen once. No antigen is known for these receptors. This specimen was cultured PBMCs, taken from culture after CMV antigen stimulation. The receptor set was obtained from a human donor in good health (CMV status not recorded). Some clones in this sample may be carry-over from other donors' samples.

This clonotype was seen a handful of times. This rearrangement joins TRBV6-1 to TRBJ2-7; 8 bases fit TRBD1. Trimming took 8 bases from V and 3 from J; bases not matched to a gene: 12. This CDR3 comprises 15 residues. Germline values: CDR1 MNHNS, CDR2 SASEGT. CDR3 amino acids: CASVPGQGAHYEQYV. The CDR3 DNA is TGTGCCAGCGTCCCCGGGCAGGGGGCTCACTACGAGCAGTACGTC.

The chain recombines TRBV11-2 with TRBJ1-6, with no clear D. V lost 1 base and J 7 bases, leaving 11 bases between the germline ends. The germline CDR1 and CDR2 sequences are SGHAT and FQNNGV. The CDR3 runs to 15 residues. The CDR3: CASSLVWSENSPLHF. The CDR3 coding sequence is TGTGCCAGCAGCTTAGTGTGGTCAGAAAATTCACCCCTCCACTTT.

This sequence joins TRBV7-4 and TRBJ1-2; 12 bases are shared with TRBD1. Germline CDR1 reads SGHVT; CDR2 reads SQSDAQ. V was clipped by 3 bases and J by 7 bases; unmatched bases: 6. The CDR3 has 15 amino acids. CDR3 coding DNA: TGTGCCAGCAGCTTTGGTGGGACAGGGGGCCGTGGCTACACCTTC. As protein: CASSFGGTGGRGYTF.

Only a few counts were recorded for this clonotype. The chain couples TRBV19 to TRBJ2-1; D tentatively reads TRBD1 or TRBD2 (5 bases each). This CDR3 has 16 residues. Germline V lookup: CDR1 LNHDA, CDR2 SQIVND (reference sequence). V was shortened by 3 bases and J by 8 bases, with 20 bases between the two germline ends. The CDR3 nucleotides read TGTGCCAGTAGTATGAGGGGTAGCCCTCCTGGGGATGAGCAGTTCTTC. Its protein product is CASSMRGSPPGDEQFF.

This chain links TRBV5-1 with TRBJ2-5; the D is unclear. V gave up 0 bases and J gave up 4 bases, with 16 bases separating them. Germline V gives CDR1 SGHRS, CDR2 YFSETQ. The length of the CDR3 is 16 residues. This CDR3 reads CASSLGSGANSETQYF. CDR3 DNA: TGCGCCAGCAGCTTGGGTTCGGGTGCTAACTCAGAGACCCAGTACTTC.

This sequence joins TRBV20-1 and TRBJ2-5; 7 bases agree with TRBD1. The ends lost 5 bases at V and 3 bases at J; junction bases unmatched: 6. Looked up from germline, CDR1 is DFQATT and CDR2 is SNEGSKA (reference sequence). The CDR3 is made up of 13 amino acids. CDR3 in DNA: TGCAGTGCTTCCGGGACAGTTAAAGAGACCCAGTACTTC. This encodes CSASGTVKETQYF.

The V call is TRBV7-4, the J call TRBJ1-1; 7 bases match TRBD1. The CDR3 has 13 amino acids. V lost 11 bases, J lost 5 bases, and 11 bases stayed unmatched. CDR1 and CDR2 from the germline V gene are SGHVT and SQSDAQ. CDR3 DNA: TGTGCCTCTAGGGGGGGCAGGGGGACTGAAGCTTTCTTT. Translated: CASRGGRGTEAFF.

The V gene is TRBV6-2 or TRBV6-3, the J gene TRBJ2-5; D gene ambiguous. V was cut by 2 bases and J by 2 bases, with 12 bases left in between. CDR1 MNHEY and CDR2 SVGEGT come from the germline V gene. The CDR3 is 15 residues long. Here the CDR3 reads CASSYERRLQETQYF. DNA of the CDR3: TGTGCCAGCAGTTACGAACGCCGCCTACAAGAGACCCAGTACTTC.

This clonotype was observed at least ten times. The V and J genes are TRBV7-8 and TRBJ2-1; 14 bases align to TRBD2. The CDR3 spans 19 residues. The V and J ends lost 5 bases and 2 bases, in that order; junction bases with no gene match: 11. Looked up from germline, CDR1 is SGHVS and CDR2 is FQNEAQ. CDR3 in DNA: TGTGCCAGCAGCAAAAACACCGGGACTAGCGGGGGAGCCTACAATGAGCAGTTCTTC. This encodes CASSKNTGTSGGAYNEQFF.

V is TRBV7-2 and J is TRBJ1-5; 9 bases line up with TRBD1. The CDR3 length is 15 residues. The germline CDR1 and CDR2 sequences are SGHTA and FQGNSA. V lost 5 bases, J lost 3 bases, and 5 bases stayed unmatched. This chain's CDR3 is CASSPHRGPNQPQHF. The CDR3 nucleotides are TGTGCCAGCAGCCCTCACAGGGGGCCCAATCAGCCCCAGCATTTT.

This clonotype has only a few counts. The V and J genes are TRBV11-3 and TRBJ2-1; possible D gene TRBD1, 5 bases. With 1 base removed from V and 6 bases from J, the gap between germline ends came to 10 bases. The germline V gene has CDR1 SGHNT and CDR2 YENEEA. The CDR3 is made up of 14 amino acids. The CDR3 reads CASSLGRGSNEQFF. CDR3 DNA sequence: TGTGCCAGCAGCTTAGGAAGGGGAAGCAATGAGCAGTTCTTC.

This clonotype has a handful of counts. The chain joins TRBV7-2 to TRBJ2-5; D unclear. The CDR3 covers 11 residues. Trimming took 7 bases from V and 2 from J, leaving 5 bases between them. Germline V gene data show CDR1 as SGHTA and CDR2 as FQGNSA. The CDR3 region has the DNA TGTGCCAGCACAGCACAAGAGACCCAGTACTTC. It specifies CASTAQETQYF. Full variable domain (missing parts from reference TRBV7-2 and TRBJ2-5): GAGVSQSPSNKVTEKGKDVELRCDPISGHTALYWYRQSLGQGLEFLIYFQGNSAPDKSGLPSDRFSAERTGGSVSTLTIQRTQQEDSAVYLCASTAQETQYFGPGTRLLVL.

This clonotype has only a few counts. The chain employs TRBV7-2 and TRBJ2-7, with a possible D match to TRBD2 (5 bases). Trimming pared 3 bases from V and 2 bases from J, leaving 8 bases between. CDR3 length: 13 amino acids. Germline V gives CDR1 SGHTA, CDR2 FQGNSA. The CDR3 coding sequence is TGTGCCAGCAGCTTCCCTAGCACCTACGAGCAGTACTTC. Amino acids: CASSFPSTYEQYF.

This clonotype was counted many times. The V and J genes are TRBV7-2 and TRBJ1-2; the match to TRBD1 covers 8 bases. The J segment lost 6 bases and the V segment lost 3 bases, leaving 18 bases of the junction unmatched. CDR1 is SGHTA and CDR2 is FQGNSA in the germline V gene. This CDR3 comprises 18 residues. The CDR3 DNA is TGTGCCAGCAGCTTCCACAGAAGCTCGACAGGGGCTAATAATGGCTACACCTTC. Translated: CASSFHRSSTGANNGYTF.

The chain uses TRBV4-2 and TRBJ2-1; unclear D gene. This CDR3 comprises 14 residues. V lost 0 bases, J lost 8 bases, and 11 bases lay in between. The germline V gene encodes CDR1 LGHNA and CDR2 YNFKEQ. The CDR3 here is CASSQDKAWDEQFF. Written as DNA, the CDR3 is TGTGCCAGCAGCCAAGATAAAGCCTGGGATGAGCAGTTCTTC.